This TCR beta chain originates from a study of T-cell memory formation after mild COVID-19. About the study: Clustering of TCRs was largely donor specific.

The germline V gene has CDR1 KGHDR and CDR2 SFDVKD. V was trimmed by 4 bases and J by 9 bases, leaving 18 bases between them. The CDR3 loop spans 15 amino acids. About this clonotype itself: Antigen: not known.

The study, taken as a whole, reports: Second-wave clones with a day 37 peak had unconfirmed SARS-CoV-2 specificity.

Employing constant-segment primers, 5'RACE generated TCR alpha and TCR beta cDNA libraries bearing sample barcodes and UMIs. MiXCR, applied by TCRdb to the 5' RACE reads, yields one record per CDR3 protein. Of 150,000 to 200,000 distinct CDR3 sequences in the sample, approximately 15% were seen once. The sequenced sample consisted of PBMCs or a T cell subset sorted from them (not recorded which). The chain recombines TRBV24-1 with TRBJ1-5, with TRBD1 as a possible D gene (5 bases). This clonotype was sampled from an adult woman who had mild COVID-19 (a few samples of this study predate the infection). Cell type and time point are not known. The CDR3 sequence is CATSDTVWAGGPQHF. DNA of the CDR3: TGTGCCACCAGTGACACGGTGTGGGCCGGGGGGCCCCAGCATTTT.